This T cell receptor beta chain derives from a study of blood T cell repertoires in COVID-19. Study-wide background: Samples representing acute and convalescent COVID-19 were sourced from the United States, Italy and Spain.

Germline V gives CDR1 SQVTM, CDR2 ANQGSEA. V lost 6 bases and J lost 5; bases outside the gene matches: 2. The CDR3 loop spans 12 amino acids. Those who participated ranged in age from 18 to 89 years and resided in about two dozen US areas. Donors in Cohort 3 counted as recovered after two negative PCRs, clearance, or symptom resolution. The data were produced by immunoSEQ multiplex PCR, yet TCRdb's version contains in-frame clones alone and is incomplete. Found here are 150,000 or so clones, roughly 78% of them singletons; the top ten hold approximately 6%. This sequence was found in a woman aged 45 to 65 who had recovered from COVID-19. The chain is built from TRBV29-1 and TRBJ2-5; 11 bases agree with TRBD2. Material for sequencing was PBMCs or T cells enriched from blood (not recorded which). In DNA, the CDR3 is TGCAGCGTCGGGACTAGCGGTGAGACCCAGTACTTC. This sequence encodes CSVGTSGETQYF.